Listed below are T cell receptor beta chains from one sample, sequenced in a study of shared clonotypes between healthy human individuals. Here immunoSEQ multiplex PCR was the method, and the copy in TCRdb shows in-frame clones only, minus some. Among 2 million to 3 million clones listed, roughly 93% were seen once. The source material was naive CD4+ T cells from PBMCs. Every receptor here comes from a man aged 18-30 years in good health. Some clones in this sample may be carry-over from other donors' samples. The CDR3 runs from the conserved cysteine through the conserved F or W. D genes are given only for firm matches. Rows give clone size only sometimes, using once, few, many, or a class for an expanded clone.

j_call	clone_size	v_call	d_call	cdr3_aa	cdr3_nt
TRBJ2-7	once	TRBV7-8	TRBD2	CASSDQGGAGGPWNYEQYF	TGTGCCAGCAGCGATCAGGGAGGAGCGGGAGGGCCGTGGAATTACGAGCAGTACTTC
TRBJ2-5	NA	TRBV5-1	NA	CASSFPGEETQYF	TGCGCCAGCAGCTTTCCAGGGGAAGAGACCCAGTACTTC
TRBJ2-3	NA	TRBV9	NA	CASSAGSTGSGDTQYF	TGTGCCAGCAGCGCAGGATCTACAGGGAGCGGAGATACGCAGTATTTT
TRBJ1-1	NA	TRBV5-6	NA	CASSLVHRLNTEAFF	TGTGCCAGCAGCTTGGTCCACAGGCTGAACACTGAAGCTTTCTTT
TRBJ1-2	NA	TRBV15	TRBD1	CATRGQGEVGYTF	TGTGCCACCCGGGGACAGGGCGAGGTTGGCTACACCTTC
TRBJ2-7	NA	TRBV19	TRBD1	CASRTGTGNEQYF	TGTGCCAGTAGAACCGGGACAGGGAACGAGCAGTACTTC
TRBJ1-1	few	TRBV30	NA	CAWSAHKNTEAFF	TGTGCCTGGAGTGCTCACAAGAACACTGAAGCTTTCTTT
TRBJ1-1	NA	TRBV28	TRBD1	CASSSRQGAITEAFF	TGTGCCAGCAGTTCAAGACAGGGGGCTATCACTGAAGCTTTCTTT
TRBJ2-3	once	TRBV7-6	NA	CASSAGIGAGTDTQYF	TGTGCCAGCAGCGCAGGTATAGGGGCGGGCACAGATACGCAGTATTTT
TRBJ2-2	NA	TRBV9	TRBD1	CASSFGQGNTGELFF	TGTGCCAGCAGCTTCGGACAGGGGAACACCGGGGAGCTGTTTTTT